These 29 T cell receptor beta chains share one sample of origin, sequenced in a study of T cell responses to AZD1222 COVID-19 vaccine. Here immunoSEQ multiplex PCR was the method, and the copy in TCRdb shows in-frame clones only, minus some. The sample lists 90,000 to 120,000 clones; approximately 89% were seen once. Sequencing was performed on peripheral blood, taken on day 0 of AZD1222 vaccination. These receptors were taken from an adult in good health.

The CDR3 loop reads CASSLGSFFSYEQYF. The CDR3 DNA is TGTGCCAGCAGCTTAGGGAGCTTTTTCTCCTACGAGCAGTACTTC. The chain employs TRBV11-2 and TRBJ2-7; D uncertain. In germline, CDR1 is SGHAT, CDR2 FQNNGV. Trimming left V 1 base short and J 0 bases short, with 10 bases between. The CDR3 covers 15 residues.

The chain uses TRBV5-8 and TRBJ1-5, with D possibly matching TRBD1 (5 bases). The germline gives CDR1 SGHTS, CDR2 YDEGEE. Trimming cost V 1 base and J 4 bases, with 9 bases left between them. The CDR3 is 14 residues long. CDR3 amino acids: CASSLRYRNQPQHF. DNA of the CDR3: TGTGCCAGCAGCTTGAGGTACAGGAATCAGCCCCAGCATTTT.

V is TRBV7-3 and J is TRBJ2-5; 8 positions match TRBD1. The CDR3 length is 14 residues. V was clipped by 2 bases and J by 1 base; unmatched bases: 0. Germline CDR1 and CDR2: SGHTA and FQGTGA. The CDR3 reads CASSLGTGQETQYF. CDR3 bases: TGTGCCAGCAGCTTAGGGACAGGCCAAGAGACCCAGTACTTC. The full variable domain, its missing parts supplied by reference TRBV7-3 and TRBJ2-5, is GAGVSQTPSNKVTEKGKYVELRCDPISGHTALYWYRQSLGQGPEFLIYFQGTGAADDSGLPNDRFFAVRPEGSVSTLKIQRTERGDSAVYLCASSLGTGQETQYFGPGTRLLVL.

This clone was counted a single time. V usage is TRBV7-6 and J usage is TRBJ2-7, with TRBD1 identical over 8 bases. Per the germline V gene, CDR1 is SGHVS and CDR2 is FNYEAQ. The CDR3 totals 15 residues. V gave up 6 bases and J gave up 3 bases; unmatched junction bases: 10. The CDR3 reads CASRRAGTGDYEQYF. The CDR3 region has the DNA TGTGCCAGCAGGAGGGCCGGGACAGGAGACTACGAGCAGTACTTC.

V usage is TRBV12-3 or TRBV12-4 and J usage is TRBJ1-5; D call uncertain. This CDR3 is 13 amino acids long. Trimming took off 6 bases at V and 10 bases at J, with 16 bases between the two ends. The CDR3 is CASSTPPGVPQHF. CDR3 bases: TGTGCCAGCAGCACGCCCCCGGGAGTTCCCCAGCATTTT.

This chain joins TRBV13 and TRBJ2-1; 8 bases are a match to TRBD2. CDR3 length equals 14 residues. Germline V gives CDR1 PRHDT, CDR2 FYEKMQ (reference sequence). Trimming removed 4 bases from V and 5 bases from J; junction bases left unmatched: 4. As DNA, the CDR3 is TGTGCCAGCAGCTCCGGGGGGGAACACAATGAGCAGTTCTTC. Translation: CASSSGGEHNEQFF.

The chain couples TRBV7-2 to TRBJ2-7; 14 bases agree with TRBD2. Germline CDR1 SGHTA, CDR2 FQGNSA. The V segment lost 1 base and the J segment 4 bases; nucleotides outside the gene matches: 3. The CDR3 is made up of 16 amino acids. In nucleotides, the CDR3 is TGTGCCAGCAGCTTAGGACTAGCGGGGGGGCTTTACGAGCAGTACTTC. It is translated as CASSLGLAGGLYEQYF.

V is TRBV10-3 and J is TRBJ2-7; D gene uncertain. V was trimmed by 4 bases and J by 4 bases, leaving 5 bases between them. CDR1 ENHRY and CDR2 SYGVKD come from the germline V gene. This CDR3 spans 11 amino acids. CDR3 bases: TGTGCCATCAGTGCCTCATACGAGCAGTACTTC. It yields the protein CAISASYEQYF.

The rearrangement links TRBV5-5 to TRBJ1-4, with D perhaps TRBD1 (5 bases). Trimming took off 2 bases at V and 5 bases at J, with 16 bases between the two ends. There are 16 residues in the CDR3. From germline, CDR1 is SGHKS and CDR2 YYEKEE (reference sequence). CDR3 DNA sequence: TGTGCCAGCAGCTTCGTCACCGGGACGGCGAATGAAAAACTGTTTTTT. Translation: CASSFVTGTANEKLFF. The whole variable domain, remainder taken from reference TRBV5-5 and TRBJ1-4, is DAGVTQSPTHLIKTRGQQVTLRCSPISGHKSVSWYQQVLGQGPQFIFQYYEKEERGRGNFPDRFSARQFPNYSSELNVNALLLGDSALYLCASSFVTGTANEKLFFGSGTQLSVL.

CDR3 bases: TGTGCCAGCAGTGGGTGGACAGACGTTTCTGGAAACACCATATATTTT. Translated: CASSGWTDVSGNTIYF. The chain has TRBV2 and TRBJ1-3; tentatively, D is TRBD1 (6 bases). Germline lookup yields CDR1 SNHLY and CDR2 FYNNEI. The CDR3 is 16 amino acids. Trimming took off 4 bases at V and 1 base at J, with 14 bases between the two ends.

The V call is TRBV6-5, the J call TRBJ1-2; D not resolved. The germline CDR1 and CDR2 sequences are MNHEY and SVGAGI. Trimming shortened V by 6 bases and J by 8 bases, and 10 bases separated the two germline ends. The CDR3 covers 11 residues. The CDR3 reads CASSHIGGYTF. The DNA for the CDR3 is TGTGCCAGCAGCCACATTGGGGGCTACACCTTC.

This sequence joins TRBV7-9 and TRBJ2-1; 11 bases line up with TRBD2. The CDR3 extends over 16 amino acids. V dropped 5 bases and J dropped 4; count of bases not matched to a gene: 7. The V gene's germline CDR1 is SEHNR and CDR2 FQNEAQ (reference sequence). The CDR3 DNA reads TGTGCCAGCAGCGCTCTCACTAGCGGGGGTTACAATGAGCAGTTCTTC. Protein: CASSALTSGGYNEQFF.

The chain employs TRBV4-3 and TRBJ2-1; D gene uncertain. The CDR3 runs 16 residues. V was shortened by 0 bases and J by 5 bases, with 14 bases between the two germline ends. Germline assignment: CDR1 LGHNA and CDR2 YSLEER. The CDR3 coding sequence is TGCGCCAGCAGCCAAGATGGCCAGCCTGGCCACAATGAGCAGTTCTTC. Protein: CASSQDGQPGHNEQFF.

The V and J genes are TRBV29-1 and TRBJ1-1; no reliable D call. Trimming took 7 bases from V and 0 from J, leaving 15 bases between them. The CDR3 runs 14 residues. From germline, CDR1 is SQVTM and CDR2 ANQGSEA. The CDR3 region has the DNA TGCAGCGCTGTCGTGGGGAATATGAACACTGAAGCTTTCTTT. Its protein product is CSAVVGNMNTEAFF.

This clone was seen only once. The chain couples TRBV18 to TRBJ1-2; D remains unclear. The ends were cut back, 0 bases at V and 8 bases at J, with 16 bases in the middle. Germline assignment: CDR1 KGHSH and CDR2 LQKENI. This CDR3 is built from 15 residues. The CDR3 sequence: CASSPPFGREPGYTF. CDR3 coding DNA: TGTGCCAGCTCACCACCGTTTGGGCGGGAGCCCGGCTACACCTTC.

The CDR3 nucleotides read TGTGCCAGCGGTCCTGTGGGACAGGGTGACAATGAGCAGTTCTTC. It codes for CASGPVGQGDNEQFF. The rearrangement joins TRBV5-6 to TRBJ2-1; 9 nucleotides align to TRBD1. Looked up from germline, CDR1 is SGHDT and CDR2 is YYEEEE. Unmatched junction bases numbered 10, after V lost 7 bases and J lost 5 bases. The CDR3 length is 15 residues. Full variable domain (rest looked up from reference TRBV5-6 and TRBJ2-1): DAGVTQSPTHLIKTRGQQVTLRCSPKSGHDTVSWYQQALGQGPQFIFQYYEEEERQRGNFPDRFSGHQFPNYSSELNVNALLLGDSALYLCASGPVGQGDNEQFFGPGTRLTVL.

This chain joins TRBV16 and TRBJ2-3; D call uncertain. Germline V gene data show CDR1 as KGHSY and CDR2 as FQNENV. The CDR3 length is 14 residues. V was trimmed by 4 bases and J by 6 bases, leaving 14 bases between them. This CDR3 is CASSRLYDGDTQYF. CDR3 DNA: TGTGCCAGCAGCCGACTTTACGATGGGGATACGCAGTATTTT.

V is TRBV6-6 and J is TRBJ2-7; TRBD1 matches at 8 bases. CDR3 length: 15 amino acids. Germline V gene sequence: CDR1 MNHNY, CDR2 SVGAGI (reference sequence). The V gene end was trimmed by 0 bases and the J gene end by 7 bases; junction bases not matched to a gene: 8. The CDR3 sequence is CASSYSGQGAGEQYF. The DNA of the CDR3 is TGTGCCAGCAGTTACTCCGGGCAGGGGGCAGGGGAGCAGTACTTC.

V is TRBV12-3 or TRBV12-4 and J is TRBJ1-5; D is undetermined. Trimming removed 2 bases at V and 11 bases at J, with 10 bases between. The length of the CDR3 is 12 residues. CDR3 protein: CASSLPEASQHF. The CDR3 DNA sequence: TGTGCCAGCAGTTTACCGGAGGCCTCCCAGCATTTT.

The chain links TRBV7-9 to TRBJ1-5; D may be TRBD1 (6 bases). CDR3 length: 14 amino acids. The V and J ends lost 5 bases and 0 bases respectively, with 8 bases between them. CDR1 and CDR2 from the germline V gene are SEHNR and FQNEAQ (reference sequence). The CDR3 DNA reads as TGTGCCAGCAGCCGGGACATTAGCAATCAGCCCCAGCATTTT. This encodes CASSRDISNQPQHF. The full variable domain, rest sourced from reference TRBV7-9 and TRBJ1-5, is DTGVSQNPRHKITKRGQNVTFRCDPISEHNRLYWYRQTLGQGPEFLTYFQNEAQLEKSRLLSDRFSAERPKGSFSTLEIQRTEQGDSAMYLCASSRDISNQPQHFGDGTRLSIL.

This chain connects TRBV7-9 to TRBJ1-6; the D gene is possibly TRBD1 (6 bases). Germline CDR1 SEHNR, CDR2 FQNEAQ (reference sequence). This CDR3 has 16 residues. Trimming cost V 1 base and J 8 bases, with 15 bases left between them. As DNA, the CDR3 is TGTGCCAGCAGCTTAGTCGTAGTTTCAGGGGATTCACCCCTCCACTTT. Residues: CASSLVVVSGDSPLHF.

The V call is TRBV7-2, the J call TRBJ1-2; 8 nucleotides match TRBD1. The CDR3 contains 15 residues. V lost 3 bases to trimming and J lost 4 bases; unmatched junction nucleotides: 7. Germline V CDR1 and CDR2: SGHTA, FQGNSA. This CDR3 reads CASSFQGAPPYGYTF. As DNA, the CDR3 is TGTGCCAGCAGCTTTCAGGGGGCGCCTCCCTATGGCTACACCTTC.

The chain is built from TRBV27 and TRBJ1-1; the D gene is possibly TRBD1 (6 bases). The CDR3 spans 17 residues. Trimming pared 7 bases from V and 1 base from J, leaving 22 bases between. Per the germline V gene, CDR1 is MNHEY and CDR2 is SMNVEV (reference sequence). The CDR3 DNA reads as TGTGCCAGCATTAACAGGGTCGGGTTTGCCACGAACACTGAAGCTTTCTTT. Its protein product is CASINRVGFATNTEAFF.

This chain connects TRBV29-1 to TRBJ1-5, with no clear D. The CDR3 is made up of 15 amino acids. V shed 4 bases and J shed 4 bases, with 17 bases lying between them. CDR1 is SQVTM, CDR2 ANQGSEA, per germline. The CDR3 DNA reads TGCAGCGTTGGAGAACCATCTTCGGCAAATCAGCCCCAGCATTTT. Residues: CSVGEPSSANQPQHF.

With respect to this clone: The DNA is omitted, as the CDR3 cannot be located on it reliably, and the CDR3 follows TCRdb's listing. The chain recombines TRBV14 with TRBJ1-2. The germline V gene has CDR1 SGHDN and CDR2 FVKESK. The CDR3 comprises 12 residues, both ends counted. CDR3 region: CASSQVGRGITF.

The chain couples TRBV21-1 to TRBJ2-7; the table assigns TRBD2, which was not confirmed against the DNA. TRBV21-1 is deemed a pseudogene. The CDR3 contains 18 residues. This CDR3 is CASSTPPWGSGGAYEQYF. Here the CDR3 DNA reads TGTGCCAGCAGCACCCCGCCCTGGGGTAGCGGGGGGGCCTACGAGCAGTACTTC.

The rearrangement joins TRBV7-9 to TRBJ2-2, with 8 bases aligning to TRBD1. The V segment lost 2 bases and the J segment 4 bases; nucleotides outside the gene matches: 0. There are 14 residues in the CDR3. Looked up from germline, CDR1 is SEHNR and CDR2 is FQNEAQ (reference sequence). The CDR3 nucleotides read TGTGCCAGCAGCTTAACAGGGGGCACCGGGGAGCTGTTTTTT. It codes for CASSLTGGTGELFF.

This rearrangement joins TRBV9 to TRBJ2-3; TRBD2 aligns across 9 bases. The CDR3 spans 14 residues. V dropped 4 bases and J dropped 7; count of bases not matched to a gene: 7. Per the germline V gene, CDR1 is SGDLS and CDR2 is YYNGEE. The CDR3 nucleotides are TGTGCCAGCAGCTTCGGACTAGCGCCAAATACGCAGTATTTT. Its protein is CASSFGLAPNTQYF.

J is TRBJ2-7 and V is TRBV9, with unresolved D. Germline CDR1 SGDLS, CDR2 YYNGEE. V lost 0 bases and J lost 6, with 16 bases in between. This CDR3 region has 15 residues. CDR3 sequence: CASSVDPGMGGEQYF. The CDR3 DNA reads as TGTGCCAGCAGCGTAGACCCCGGTATGGGCGGCGAGCAGTACTTC.